This T cell receptor beta chain was recovered during a study of radiotherapy plus CTLA-4 blockade in lung cancer. At the level of the study: Objective responses were observed in approximately 17% of patients, and disease control was achieved by about 30%. Findings and caveats of the study: Once radiotherapy plus ipilimumab had been given, TCR clones derived from tumor expanded in blood. How blood T cell clones changed early, along with interferon-beta, reportedly forecast response best.

This CDR3 has 13 residues. V shed 4 bases, J shed 6 bases, and the junction held 4 bases outside the gene matches. Per the germline V gene, CDR1 is SGHDT and CDR2 is YYEEEE. Remarks on this clone: Its antigen is currently unknown.

Patients in the study, people with chemo-refractory metastatic non-small-cell lung cancer, received focal radiation plus ipilimumab CTLA-4 blockade. Sequencing used immunoSEQ multiplex PCR; TCRdb keeps in-frame clones, though not all of them. Counted here are more than 40,000 clones, over 60% occurring once; the ten biggest clones make up 20% to 30%. The chain combines TRBV5-6 with TRBJ1-2, with 9 bases fitting TRBD1. This receptor was taken from a human donor with non-small cell lung cancer who had a partial response to radiotherapy plus ipilimumab. The input for sequencing was peripheral blood, taken from a patient treated with radiotherapy plus ipilimumab. The CDR3 DNA is TGTGCCAGCAGCCGGGACAGGGTAAATGGCTACACCTTC. Protein product: CASSRDRVNGYTF.